This T cell receptor (beta chain) was captured in a study of shared clonotypes between healthy human individuals (dated by TCRdb to about 2020). Broadly, across the study: The cohort comprised a couple of women and a few men aged 18 to 49 years. To increase sequencing depth and limit assay-specific biases, different laboratories used diverse techniques to prepare libraries and sequence TCR repertoires. The study deeply sequenced blood TCR repertoires of roughly five healthy adults to estimate repertoire size and the extent of clonotype sharing between individuals. Between about 0.94 and 8.9 billion PBMCs per donor were obtained by leukapheresis. For each donor, three plates each were used for CD4 naive and CD4 memory, two plates were used for CD8 naive, and one plate was used for CD8 memory. The research as a whole found: Pairwise subsampling indicated that sequencing depth was expected to affect the degree of clonotype sharing among donors. Even with the large sequencing depth, rarefaction of the sorted-subset datasets indicated that sequencing was incomplete. Sharing across four donors was observed for about 5% of naive CD4, over 3% of naive CD8, around 2.5% of memory CD4, and around 0.42% of memory CD8 clonotypes. Only blood was sampled, and tissue TCR repertoires likely differ from those in blood. The small number of donors limited the genetic and exposure-history diversity represented. Naive subsets generally had larger estimated clonotype richness than memory subsets did. Higher generation probabilities were observed for clonotypes shared by all four sorted-subset donors than for non-shared clonotypes.

The donors were healthy, HIV-negative adults with no recently reported acute infections or vaccinations. Only Caucasian adults living in Nashville, Tennessee, USA were represented among the donors. CD4+ T cells were enriched by magnetic negative selection; naive cells were then positively selected on CD45RA, and the negative fraction formed the memory subset. Blood was obtained by leukapheresis, after which PBMCs were separated by Ficoll-Histopaque density gradient centrifugation and cryopreserved in liquid nitrogen vapor phase. Analytical flow cytometry was used to check the purity and quantity of every magnetically sorted T cell population. Each sorted fraction had its genomic DNA isolated and then quantified by UV absorbance on a Nanodrop 2000c. Using the deep immunoSEQ assay, TCR CDR3 regions were amplified from genomic DNA by multiplex PCR. Extracted genomic DNA from each cell subset was spread evenly across all wells of several immunoSEQ 96-well plates, with each plate serving as a replicate. For sorted subsets, around 200 ng genomic DNA, equal to 30,000 to 35,000 T cell genomes, was loaded into each replicate PCR. Purified libraries were measured with a Qubit 3.0 fluorometer, size-checked on a Bioanalyzer 2100, and measured again with the KAPA Library Quantification kit. Every immunoSEQ 96-well plate was sequenced on a dedicated single-read 150-cycle Illumina NextSeq 550 flow cell. The original methods were these. Because the immunoSEQ output included only junctional sequences and no quality scores, the filtering could not be the same as the filtering used for full-length reads. Sequences were annotated with PyIR, a Python wrapper for IgBLAST v1.9, using IMGT germline references to assign V/J genes and CDR3. Reads with weak V/J assignments (E-value above 1e-6), missing CDR3, stop codons, out-of-frame junctions, or ambiguous translated residues were removed. A V3J clonotype was defined by an identical inferred V gene, J gene, and CDR3 amino acid sequence. To compute the percentage overlap between repertoires, the number of shared unique clonotypes was divided by the size of the smaller repertoire. Repertoire richness was assessed with RTK rarefaction, the Chao1 estimator, and Recon v2.1 estimates of unobserved clonotypes. Generation probabilities were computed with OLGA for all TCRbeta clonotypes obtained by the gDNA method from a few donors. TCRdb's version of the immuneACCESS table is confined to in-frame rearrangements and falls short of the full clone set. An unresolved V gene accounts for under half of the shortfall where checked; the remainder is of unknown origin. V, J and clone size are those of that table, while D and trimming were read from the DNA. The sample table records 2 million to 2.5 million clones; 85% to 95% of these occur just once. Approximately 0.4% of the sample belongs to the ten largest clones.

CDR1 and CDR2 (LNHDA, SQIVND) derive from the germline V gene (reference sequence). Relative to germline, V is 4 bases shorter and J is 0 bases shorter, with 16 bases between their ends. Including cysteine and phenylalanine, the CDR3 has 16 amino acids. Just CDR3 DNA is preserved here, 48 bases in frame from base 1. Details on this clone: No cognate antigen has been identified for it. The sample holds no much larger clone one base away, and base qualities are not on file.

The specimen was naive CD4+ T cells from PBMCs. The intended sense of this specimen's cell subset or site label: CD45RA+ positively selected. In this chain, TRBV19 is recombined with TRBJ2-7; TRBD2 is a weak D gene call, 6 bases matching. This receptor was obtained from a man aged 18 to 35 in good health. Some clones in this sample may be carry-over from other donors' samples. The DNA sequence reads TGTGCCAGTAGTAGGTCTCTAGCGCTGAGCTCCTACGAGCAGTACTTC. The resulting protein is CASSRSLALSSYEQYF.